These 4 T cell receptor beta chains came from one sample sequenced in a study of breast tumors, draining lymph nodes, adjacent tissues. TCRdb reprocessed the multiplex PCR reads via MiXCR and lists one record per CDR3 protein. There are tens of thousands of distinct CDR3 sequences in the sample; 63% occur only once, and 18% lies in the top ten. Sample: breast tumor tissue. The source of these receptors is a female donor with breast cancer. Some clones in this sample may be carry-over from other donors' samples.

This clonotype ranks as medium-sized. V is TRBV5-1 and J is TRBJ1-4; D remains unclear. The CDR3 spans 14 residues. Trimming took off 0 bases at V and 3 bases at J, with 6 bases between the two ends. Germline V CDR1 and CDR2: SGHRS, YFSETQ. This chain's CDR3 is CASSLGMPNEKLFF. The CDR3 DNA is TGCGCCAGCAGCTTGGGTATGCCTAATGAAAAACTGTTTTTT. Together with reference TRBV5-1 and TRBJ1-4, the CDR3 gives the full variable domain: KAGVTQTPRYLIKTRGQQVTLSCSPISGHRSVSWYQQTPGQGLQFLFEYFSETQRNKGNFPGRFSGRQFSNSRSEMNVSTLELGDSALYLCASSLGMPNEKLFFGSGTQLSVL.

This rearrangement joins TRBV7-8 to TRBJ2-1; the match to TRBD2 covers 8 bases. After removal of 2 bases from V and 3 bases from J, the junction contained 6 bases not matched to a gene. The CDR3 runs to 16 residues. Looked up from germline, CDR1 is SGHVS and CDR2 is FQNEAQ. The DNA of the CDR3 is TGTGCCAGCAGCTTAACCCCCGGGACTAGCTACAATGAGCAGTTCTTC. The encoded protein is CASSLTPGTSYNEQFF.

This clonotype is classed as medium-sized (0.01 to 0.1%). The gene calls are TRBV7-2 and TRBJ2-7; 9 positions agree with TRBD2. Germline V gene lookup returns CDR1 SGHTA and CDR2 FQGNSA. The CDR3 runs 16 residues. Trimming took 1 base from V and 4 from J; bases not matched to a gene: 8. CDR3 nucleotide sequence: TGTGCCAGCAGCTTAGGTTGGGCGGGAGGGGTATACGAGCAGTACTTC. Translating gives CASSLGWAGGVYEQYF.

The chain uses TRBV19 and TRBJ2-5; 7 bases line up with TRBD1. Trimming removed 4 bases from V and 1 base from J; junction bases left unmatched: 12. CDR1 and CDR2 from the germline V gene are LNHDA and SQIVND (reference sequence). The length of the CDR3 is 17 residues. The CDR3 DNA is TGTGCCAGTAGTAGTCCACGAAGGGACAGCTTCCAAGAGACCCAGTACTTC. Translation: CASSSPRRDSFQETQYF. Drawing the rest from reference TRBV19 and TRBJ2-5, the complete variable domain is DGGITQSPKYLFRKEGQNVTLSCEQNLNHDAMYWYRQDPGQGLRLIYYSQIVNDFQKGDIAEGYSVSREKKESFPLTVTSAQKNPTAFYLCASSSPRRDSFQETQYFGPGTRLLVL.